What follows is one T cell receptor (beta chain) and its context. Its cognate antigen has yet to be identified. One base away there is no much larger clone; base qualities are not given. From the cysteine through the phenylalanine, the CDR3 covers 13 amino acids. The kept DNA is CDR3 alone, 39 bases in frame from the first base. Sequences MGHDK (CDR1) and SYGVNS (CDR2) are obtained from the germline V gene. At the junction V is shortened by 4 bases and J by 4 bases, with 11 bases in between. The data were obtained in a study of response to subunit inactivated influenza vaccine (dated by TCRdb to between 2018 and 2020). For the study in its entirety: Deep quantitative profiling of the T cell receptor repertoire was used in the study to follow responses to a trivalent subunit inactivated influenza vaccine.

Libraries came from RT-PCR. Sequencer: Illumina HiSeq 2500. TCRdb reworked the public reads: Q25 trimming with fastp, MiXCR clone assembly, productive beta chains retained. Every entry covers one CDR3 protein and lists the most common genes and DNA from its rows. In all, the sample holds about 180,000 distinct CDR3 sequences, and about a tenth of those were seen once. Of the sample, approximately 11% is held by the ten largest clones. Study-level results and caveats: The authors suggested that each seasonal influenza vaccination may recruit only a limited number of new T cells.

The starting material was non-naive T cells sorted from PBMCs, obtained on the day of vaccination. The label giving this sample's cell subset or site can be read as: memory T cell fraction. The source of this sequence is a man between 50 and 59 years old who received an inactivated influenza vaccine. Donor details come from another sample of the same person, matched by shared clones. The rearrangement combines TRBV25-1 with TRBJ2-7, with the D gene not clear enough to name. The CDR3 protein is CASSGNTLYEQYF. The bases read TGTGCCAGCAGTGGAAACACTTTATACGAGCAGTACTTC.